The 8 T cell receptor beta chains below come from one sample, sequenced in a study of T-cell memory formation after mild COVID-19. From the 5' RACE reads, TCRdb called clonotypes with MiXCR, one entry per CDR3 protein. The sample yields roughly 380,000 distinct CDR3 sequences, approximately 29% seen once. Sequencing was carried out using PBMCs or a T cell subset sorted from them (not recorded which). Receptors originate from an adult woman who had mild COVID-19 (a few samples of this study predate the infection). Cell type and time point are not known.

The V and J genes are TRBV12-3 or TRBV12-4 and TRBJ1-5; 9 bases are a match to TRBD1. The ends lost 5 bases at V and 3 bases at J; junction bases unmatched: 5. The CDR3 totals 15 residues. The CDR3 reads CASSRDRAYNQPQHF. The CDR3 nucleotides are TGTGCCAGCAGTCGGGACAGGGCTTACAATCAGCCCCAGCATTTT.

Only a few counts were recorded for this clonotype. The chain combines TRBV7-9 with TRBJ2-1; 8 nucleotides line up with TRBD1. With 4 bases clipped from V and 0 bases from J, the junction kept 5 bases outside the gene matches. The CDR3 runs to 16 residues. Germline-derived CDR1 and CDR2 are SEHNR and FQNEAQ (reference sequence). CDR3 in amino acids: CASSSRTGSSYNEQFF. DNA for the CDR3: TGTGCCAGCAGCTCCCGGACAGGGAGCTCCTACAATGAGCAGTTCTTC.

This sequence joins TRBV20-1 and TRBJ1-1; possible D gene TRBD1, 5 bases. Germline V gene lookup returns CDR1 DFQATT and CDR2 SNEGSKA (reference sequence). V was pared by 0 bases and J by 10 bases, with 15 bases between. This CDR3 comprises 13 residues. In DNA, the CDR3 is TGCAGTGCTAGAGATGGGGGGATTTTAACAGCTTTCTTT. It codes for CSARDGGILTAFF.

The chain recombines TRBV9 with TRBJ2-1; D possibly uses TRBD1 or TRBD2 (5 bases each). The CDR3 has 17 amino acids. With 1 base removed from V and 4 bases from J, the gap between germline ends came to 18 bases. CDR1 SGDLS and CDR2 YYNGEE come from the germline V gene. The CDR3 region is CASSVTGANRPYNEQFF. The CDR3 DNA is TGTGCCAGCAGCGTAACCGGGGCTAACCGCCCGTACAATGAGCAGTTCTTC.

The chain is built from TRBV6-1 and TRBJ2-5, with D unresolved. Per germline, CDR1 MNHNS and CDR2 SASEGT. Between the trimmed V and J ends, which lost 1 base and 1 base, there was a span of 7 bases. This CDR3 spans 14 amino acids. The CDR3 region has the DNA TGTGCCAGCAGTGAAGACAGAATCCAAGAGACCCAGTACTTC. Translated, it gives CASSEDRIQETQYF.

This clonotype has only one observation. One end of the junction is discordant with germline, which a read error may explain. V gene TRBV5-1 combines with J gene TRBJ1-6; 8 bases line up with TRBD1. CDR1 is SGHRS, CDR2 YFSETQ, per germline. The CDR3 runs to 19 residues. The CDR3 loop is CASSSRQGRPSTYNSPLHF. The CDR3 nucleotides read TGCGCCAGCAGCTCTAGACAGGGGCGCCCGTCTACCTATAACTCACCCCTCCACTTT.

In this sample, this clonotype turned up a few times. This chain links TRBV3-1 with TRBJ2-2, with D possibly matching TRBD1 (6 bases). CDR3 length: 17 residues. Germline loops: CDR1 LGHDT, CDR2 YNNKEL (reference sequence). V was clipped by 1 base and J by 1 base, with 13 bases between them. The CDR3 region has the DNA TGTGCCAGCAGCCAAGGGGTTGGACAGAGGAACACCGGGGAGCTGTTTTTT. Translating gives CASSQGVGQRNTGELFF. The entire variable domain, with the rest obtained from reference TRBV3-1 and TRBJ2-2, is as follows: DTAVSQTPKYLVTQMGNDKSIKCEQNLGHDTMYWYKQDSKKFLKIMFSYNNKELIINETVPNRFSPKSPDKAHLNLHINSLELGDSAVYFCASSQGVGQRNTGELFFGEGSRLTVL.

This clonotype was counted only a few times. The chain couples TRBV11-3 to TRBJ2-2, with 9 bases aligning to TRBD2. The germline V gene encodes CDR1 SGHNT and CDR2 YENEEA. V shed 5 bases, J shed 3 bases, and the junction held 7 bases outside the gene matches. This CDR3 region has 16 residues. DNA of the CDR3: TGTGCCAGCAGCCCAGGGACTAGCATAGACACCGGGGAGCTGTTTTTT. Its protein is CASSPGTSIDTGELFF.